This TCR beta chain was recorded in a study of CD8 T cells in ankylosing spondylitis. Study-wide points: For ankylosing spondylitis blood, a TCR beta motif of seven to nine highly homologous variants appeared characteristic.

The CDR3 is 15 amino acids. Germline V gene sequence: CDR1 SEHNR, CDR2 FQNEAQ (reference sequence). The V end lost 0 bases, the J end lost 6 bases, and 12 bases lay between the germline ends. This clonotype was picked up a small number of times. Its antigen is currently unknown. TCRdb reanalysed the 5' RACE reads using MiXCR and keeps one entry per CDR3 protein. The sample yields hundreds of thousands of distinct CDR3 sequences, about 10% seen once. This receptor was taken from a male donor with ankylosing spondylitis. Material: blood, either unsorted or a sorted T cell fraction (not recorded which). V gene TRBV7-9 combines with J gene TRBJ2-1, with D perhaps matching TRBD1 or TRBD2 (6 bases each). The DNA for the CDR3 is TGTGCCAGCAGCTTAGCGGGGGGCCAGATCAATGAGCAGTTCTTC. Protein sequence: CASSLAGGQINEQFF.